Listed here are 15 T cell receptor beta chains from one sample, sequenced in a study of cytomegalovirus exposure and HLA in healthy donors. A multiplex PCR was run with 60 Vbeta primers and 13 Jbeta primers. TCRdb keeps only in-frame clones here, not all; method: immunoSEQ multiplex PCR. The top ten clones hold under 0.95% of a sample with some 150,000 clones, 70% to 90% of them seen once. Sequencing was carried out using PBMCs. The receptor source for this set is a woman aged 25 to 45 in good health and CMV-seronegative.

This clone was counted only a few times. This rearrangement joins TRBV6-5 to TRBJ1-1, with D perhaps TRBD1 (6 bases). CDR3 length: 14 residues. CDR1 is MNHEY and CDR2 is SVGAGI in the germline V gene. The V end was cut by 6 bases, the J end by 3 bases, with 14 bases between. CDR3 sequence (DNA): TGTGCCAGCAGGTGGGGGGGCGAGGACACTGAAGCTTTCTTT. Amino acids: CASRWGGEDTEAFF.

J is TRBJ2-3 and V is TRBV6-5; D is perhaps TRBD2 (6 bases). CDR3 size: 14 residues. Trimming shortened V by 2 bases and J by 3 bases, and 9 bases separated the two germline ends. CDR1 MNHEY and CDR2 SVGAGI come from the germline V gene. DNA for the CDR3: TGTGCCAGCAGTTACAGGGACTCTACAGATACGCAGTATTTT. Translated: CASSYRDSTDTQYF.

The V and J genes are TRBV6-6 and TRBJ1-5, with D possibly matching TRBD1 (5 bases). The CDR3 is 15 residues long. From germline, CDR1 is MNHNY and CDR2 SVGAGI (reference sequence). V lost 2 bases and J 4 bases, leaving 12 bases between the germline ends. CDR3 nucleotides: TGTGCCAGCAGTTACGGGTCAGGGAAAAATCAGCCCCAGCATTTT. Translated, it gives CASSYGSGKNQPQHF.

The V call is TRBV6-6, the J call TRBJ2-1; TRBD1 is a possible D gene (6 bases). This CDR3 has 15 amino acids. Between the trimmed V and J ends, which lost 6 bases and 3 bases, there was a span of 15 bases. The germline CDR1 and CDR2 sequences are MNHNY and SVGAGI (reference sequence). CDR3 bases: TGTGCCAGCAGCAACAGGGAAACAAGCTACAATGAGCAGTTCTTC. Its protein product is CASSNRETSYNEQFF.

The chain is built from TRBV2 and TRBJ1-1; unclear D gene. Per the germline V gene, CDR1 is SNHLY and CDR2 is FYNNEI. The CDR3 is 17 residues long. The germline V and J ends were trimmed by 2 bases and 0 bases, with 16 bases remaining between them. DNA for the CDR3: TGTGCCAGCAGTGAACGGACTCCCCATGTCATGAACACTGAAGCTTTCTTT. Translation: CASSERTPHVMNTEAFF.

The chain employs TRBV7-2 and TRBJ2-7; 9 bases are shared with TRBD1. The CDR3 spans 15 residues. The germline V gene has CDR1 SGHTA and CDR2 FQGNSA. J gave up 3 bases and V 3 bases, and 6 bases lay outside the gene matches. CDR3 region: CASSFHSGQGYEQYF. CDR3 DNA: TGTGCCAGCAGCTTTCACTCGGGACAGGGCTACGAGCAGTACTTC.

V usage is TRBV28 and J usage is TRBJ1-5; D unresolved. Between the trimmed V and J ends, which lost 7 bases and 5 bases, there was a span of 9 bases. This CDR3 contains 12 residues. Per germline, CDR1 MDHEN and CDR2 SYDVKM. The chain's CDR3 is CASNRVDQPQHF. The CDR3 DNA reads TGTGCCAGCAATAGAGTGGATCAGCCCCAGCATTTT. The full variable domain, in which reference TRBV28 and TRBJ1-5 provide the parts outside the CDR3, is DVKVTQSSRYLVKRTGEKVFLECVQDMDHENMFWYRQDPGLGLRLIYFSYDVKMKEKGDIPEGYSVSREKKERFSLILESASTNQTSMYLCASNRVDQPQHFGDGTRLSIL.

The genes are TRBV29-1 and TRBJ1-3; D gene unclear. The germline CDR1 and CDR2 sequences are SQVTM and ANQGSEA. The V end was cut by 2 bases, the J end by 4 bases, with 9 bases between. The CDR3 consists of 13 residues. CDR3 region: CSVESVSGNTIYF. CDR3 nucleotide sequence: TGCAGCGTTGAATCTGTTTCCGGAAACACCATATATTTT.

The rearrangement links TRBV14 to TRBJ2-7; 7 bases are a match to TRBD1. This CDR3 comprises 15 residues. Germline CDR1 and CDR2: SGHDN and FVKESK. The V gene end was trimmed by 5 bases and the J gene end by 0 bases; junction bases not matched to a gene: 7. CDR3 region: CASSLWTGLSYEQYF. The DNA for the CDR3 is TGTGCCAGCAGCTTGTGGACAGGCCTCTCCTACGAGCAGTACTTC.

The chain couples TRBV19 to TRBJ2-1, with TRBD1 identical over 7 bases. Germline CDR1 LNHDA, CDR2 SQIVND (reference sequence). This CDR3 has 15 residues. The trim removed 0 bases at V and 6 bases at J, leaving 5 bases unmatched. The CDR3 sequence: CASSIDRDRGNEQFF. Written as DNA, the CDR3 is TGTGCCAGTAGTATAGACCGGGACAGAGGCAATGAGCAGTTCTTC.

On this clone itself: The identical CDR3 is also encoded by other nucleotide sequences in the sample. CDR3 region: CASSLYTDTQYF. CDR3 nucleotide sequence: TGTGCCAGCAGCTTATACACAGATACGCAGTATTTT. This chain links TRBV7-2 with TRBJ2-3; D unclear. CDR1 is SGHTA and CDR2 is FQGNSA in the germline V gene. The CDR3 has 12 residues. Trimming cost V 2 bases and J 2 bases, with 2 bases left between them.

The rearrangement uses TRBV7-2 and TRBJ1-5; possibly TRBD1 for D (6 bases). The V and J ends lost 5 bases and 0 bases respectively, with 17 bases between them. Germline V lookup: CDR1 SGHTA, CDR2 FQGNSA. This CDR3 has 17 residues. CDR3 residues: CASSLRTAFYSNQPQHF. In DNA form, the CDR3 reads TGTGCCAGCAGCCTTCGGACAGCATTTTATAGCAATCAGCCCCAGCATTTT.

The rearrangement joins TRBV9 to TRBJ2-1, with 9 bases lining up with TRBD2. V gave up 1 base and J gave up 4 bases; unmatched junction bases: 3. Germline V gene sequence: CDR1 SGDLS, CDR2 YYNGEE. The CDR3 is made up of 15 amino acids. In nucleotides, the CDR3 is TGTGCCAGCAGCGTATTAAGCGGGGGGTACAATGAGCAGTTCTTC. It is translated as CASSVLSGGYNEQFF.

V gene TRBV7-9 combines with J gene TRBJ2-7; TRBD1 matches 9 bases. Germline values: CDR1 SEHNR, CDR2 FQNEAQ (reference sequence). CDR3 size: 15 residues. Losses at the gene ends were 5 bases for V and 2 bases for J; bases not matched to a gene: 7. CDR3 in amino acids: CASSDRDRVTYEQYF. CDR3 nucleotides: TGTGCCAGCAGCGACCGGGACAGGGTTACCTACGAGCAGTACTTC.

The J gene is TRBJ2-2, the V gene TRBV9, with TRBD2 matching over 11 bases. Losses at the gene ends were 4 bases for V and 3 bases for J; bases not matched to a gene: 8. The CDR3 sequence is 17 residues long. Germline V gene lookup returns CDR1 SGDLS and CDR2 YYNGEE. The CDR3 coding sequence is TGTGCCAGCAGCTCAATAGCGGGAGGGCCGGACACCGGGGAGCTGTTTTTT. It is translated as CASSSIAGGPDTGELFF.